This is a list of T cell receptor beta chains from one sample in a study of T cell responses to AZD1222 COVID-19 vaccine. Sequencing used immunoSEQ multiplex PCR; TCRdb keeps in-frame clones, though not all of them. The data contain 80,000 to 90,000 clones, about 90% of them seen just once; the ten biggest clones take up approximately 5.6%. This sample comprised peripheral blood, obtained on day 0 of AZD1222 vaccination. These receptors originate from an adult in good health. Each CDR3 is given with its conserved first and last residue. The order of the fields is D gene, V gene, clone size, J gene, CDR3 DNA, CDR3 protein. D genes are given only for firm matches. Rows give clone size only sometimes, using once, few, many, or a class for an expanded clone.

TRBD2	TRBV4-3	NA	TRBJ2-1	TGCGCCAGCAGCCAAGATTCGGGACTAGCGGGTTACAATGAGCAGTTCTTC	CASSQDSGLAGYNEQFF
TRBD1	TRBV5-1	NA	TRBJ2-5	TGCGCCAGCAGCTTCGGGGACAGTCAAGAGACCCAGTACTTC	CASSFGDSQETQYF
NA	TRBV9	NA	TRBJ2-7	TGTGCCAGCAGCGTAGCCCCCACGGGGCTCGGGCAGTACTTC	CASSVAPTGLGQYF
NA	TRBV28	NA	TRBJ1-5	TGTGCCAGCAGTTTATCTTTCCAGCCCCAGCATTTT	CASSLSFQPQHF
NA	TRBV15	NA	TRBJ1-2	TGTGCCACCGAGTCACCTAACTATGGCTACACCTTC	CATESPNYGYTF
NA	TRBV5-6	NA	TRBJ2-5	TGTGCCAGCAGCTTGAGGCCCGGCGACGGGGAGACCCAGTACTTC	CASSLRPGDGETQYF
TRBD2	TRBV7-9	NA	TRBJ2-1	TGTGCCAGCAGCTTAGTAGCGGGAGGGCCCAATGAGCAGTTCTTC	CASSLVAGGPNEQFF
TRBD1	TRBV29-1	NA	TRBJ1-5	TGCAGCGTGTCGGGACAGGGGGAAAATCAGCCCCAGCATTTT	CSVSGQGENQPQHF
NA	TRBV5-1	NA	TRBJ2-3	TGCGCCAGCAGCCCCACTGGGGAAGGCACAGATACGCAGTATTTT	CASSPTGEGTDTQYF
TRBD2	TRBV7-2	NA	TRBJ2-2	TGTGCCAGCAGCCTAAGGGGCGGGAGTGTCACCGGGGAGCTGTTTTTT	CASSLRGGSVTGELFF
TRBD1	TRBV5-6	NA	TRBJ1-2	TGTGCCAGCAGCTTGGAGGGCAGGGGGCTTGTCGGCTACACCTTC	CASSLEGRGLVGYTF
NA	TRBV30	NA	TRBJ2-5	TGTGCCTGGAGTAGGGGGTGGCAAGAGACCCAGTACTTC	CAWSRGWQETQYF
NA	TRBV24-1	NA	TRBJ2-3	TGTGCCACCAGTGATTTCTCCAGGGAGGCAGATACGCAGTATTTT	CATSDFSREADTQYF
NA	TRBV20-1	NA	TRBJ1-3	TGCAGCGGGGGGGCTGGAAACACCATATATTTT	CSGGAGNTIYF
TRBD1	TRBV30	NA	TRBJ2-7	TGTGCCTGGGGAACAGGGGGAGACGCCGAGCAGTACTTC	CAWGTGGDAEQYF
TRBD1	TRBV19	NA	TRBJ2-7	TGTGCCAGTAGTCCGCCACCGGGACAGGGATCCTACGAGCAGTACTTC	CASSPPPGQGSYEQYF
TRBD1	TRBV5-4	NA	TRBJ1-2	TGTGCCAGCAGCCCGGGACAGGGACAATATGGCTACACCTTC	CASSPGQGQYGYTF
NA	TRBV7-3	once	TRBJ2-6	TGTGCCAGCAGCTTAGGGGTAGCGGTCTCTGGGGCCAACGTCCTGACTTTC	CASSLGVAVSGANVLTF
TRBD2	TRBV7-9	NA	TRBJ2-3	TGTGCCAGCAGCTCCGGTCTAGCGGGAATTACAGATACGCAGTATTTT	CASSSGLAGITDTQYF
TRBD1	TRBV28	NA	TRBJ2-7	TGTGCCAGCAGTGCCCCCGGGACAGGGGGCCACGAGCAGTACTTC	CASSAPGTGGHEQYF
NA	TRBV19	NA	TRBJ2-3	TGTGCCAGTAGAACTAGCTCTAGCACAGATACGCAGTATTTT	CASRTSSSTDTQYF
TRBD1	TRBV27	NA	TRBJ2-7	TGTGCCAGCACCGACTCATTACCGGGACAGGGAACCTACGAGCAGTACTTC	CASTDSLPGQGTYEQYF
TRBD1	TRBV5-1	NA	TRBJ1-4	TGCGCCAGCAGCTTGGGACAGGGGGTGAATGAAAAACTGTTTTTT	CASSLGQGVNEKLFF
NA	TRBV18	NA	TRBJ1-1	TGTGCCAGCTCACCGGGGGAGAACACTGAAGCTTTCTTT	CASSPGENTEAFF
NA	TRBV28	NA	TRBJ2-5	TGTGCCAGCAGTTGGCAGGGTGTCAAGGAGACCCAGTACTTC	CASSWQGVKETQYF
NA	TRBV29-1	NA	TRBJ2-7	TGCAGCGTTGAAGTGCCTCCCCTCTACGAGCAGTACTTC	CSVEVPPLYEQYF
TRBD2	TRBV24-1	NA	TRBJ2-1	TGTGCCACCGGCCGGACTAGCGCCGGAATGGATGAGCAGTTCTTC	CATGRTSAGMDEQFF
NA	TRBV29-1	NA	TRBJ2-5	TGCAGCGTTGCGGTCACTACTCAAGAGACCCAGTACTTC	CSVAVTTQETQYF
NA	TRBV21-1	NA	TRBJ2-7	TGTGCCAGCAGCAAAGGGTTGGGGTTCGGATTGTCCTACGAGCAGTACTTC	CASSKGLGFGLSYEQYF
TRBD1	TRBV6-2/TRBV6-3	NA	TRBJ2-7	TGTGCCAGCAGTTACGGCAGGGGGTACGAGCAGTACTTC	CASSYGRGYEQYF
TRBD1	TRBV3-1/TRBV3-2	NA	TRBJ2-7	TGTGCCAGCAGCCAAGCCCCGGGACAGGGACCGTACTCCTACGAGCAGTACTTC	CASSQAPGQGPYSYEQYF
TRBD2	TRBV27	NA	TRBJ2-7	TGTGCCAGTAAAATAAGCGGGAGCTACGAGCAGTACTTC	CASKISGSYEQYF
NA	TRBV7-2	few	TRBJ1-2	TGTGCCAGCAGCTTACAGTCCCAGCAGCCCTTTAACTATGGCTACACCTTC	CASSLQSQQPFNYGYTF
NA	TRBV27	once	TRBJ2-7	TGTGCCAGCAGTTTCGGACAGAGCTCCTACGAGCAGTACTTC	CASSFGQSSYEQYF
TRBD1	TRBV6-4	NA	TRBJ2-1	TGTGCCAGCAGTCTCGACAGGGGGTCCTACAATGAGCAGTTCTTC	CASSLDRGSYNEQFF
NA	TRBV18	NA	TRBJ2-2	TGTGCCAGCTCACTGCCAAACACCGGGGAGCTGTTTTTT	CASSLPNTGELFF
NA	TRBV11-2	once	TRBJ2-1	TGTGCCAGCAGCCAACAAGGACCTTCCTACAATGAGCAGTTCTTC	CASSQQGPSYNEQFF
NA	TRBV5-1	NA	TRBJ2-2	TGCGCCAGCAGCTGGAGGGAGGACGCGAACACCGGGGAGCTGTTTTTT	CASSWREDANTGELFF
TRBD2	TRBV9	NA	TRBJ2-3	TGTGCCAGCAGCGTATCCCCTAGCGGGAGGGCCACAGATACGCAGTATTTT	CASSVSPSGRATDTQYF